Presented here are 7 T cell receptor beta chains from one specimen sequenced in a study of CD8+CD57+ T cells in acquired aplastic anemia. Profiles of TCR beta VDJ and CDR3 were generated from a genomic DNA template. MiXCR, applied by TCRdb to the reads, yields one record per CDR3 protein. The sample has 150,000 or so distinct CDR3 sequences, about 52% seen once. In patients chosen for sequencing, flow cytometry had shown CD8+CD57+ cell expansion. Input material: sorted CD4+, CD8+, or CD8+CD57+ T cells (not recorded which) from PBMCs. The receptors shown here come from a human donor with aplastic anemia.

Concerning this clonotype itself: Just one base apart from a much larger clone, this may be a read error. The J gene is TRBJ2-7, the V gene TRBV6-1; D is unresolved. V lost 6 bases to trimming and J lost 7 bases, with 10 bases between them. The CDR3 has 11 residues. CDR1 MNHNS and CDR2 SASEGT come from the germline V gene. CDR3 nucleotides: TGTGCCAGCAGCCCGGTCGGGGAGCAGTACTTC. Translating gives CASSPVGEQYF.

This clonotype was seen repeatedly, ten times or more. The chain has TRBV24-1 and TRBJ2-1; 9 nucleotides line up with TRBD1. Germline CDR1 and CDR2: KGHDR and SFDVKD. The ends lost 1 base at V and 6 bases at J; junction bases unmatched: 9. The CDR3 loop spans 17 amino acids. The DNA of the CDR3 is TGTGCCACCAGTGATTTTGGCACAGGGGGCAGCCGCAATGAGCAGTTCTTC. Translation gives CATSDFGTGGSRNEQFF.

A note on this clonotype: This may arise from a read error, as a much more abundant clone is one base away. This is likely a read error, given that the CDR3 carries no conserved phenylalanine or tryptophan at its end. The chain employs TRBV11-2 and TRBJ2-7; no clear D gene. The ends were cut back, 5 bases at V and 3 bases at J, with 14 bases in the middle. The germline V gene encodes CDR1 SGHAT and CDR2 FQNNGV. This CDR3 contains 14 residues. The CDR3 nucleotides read TGTGCCAGCAGCCCCACCGGCGGAAACTACGAGCAGTACTAC. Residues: CASSPTGGNYEQYY.

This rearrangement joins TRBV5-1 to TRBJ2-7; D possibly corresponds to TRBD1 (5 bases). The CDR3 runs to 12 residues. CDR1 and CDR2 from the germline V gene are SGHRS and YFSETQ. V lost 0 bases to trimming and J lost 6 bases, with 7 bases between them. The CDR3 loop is CASSLDRSEQYF. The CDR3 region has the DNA TGCGCCAGCAGCTTGGACAGGAGCGAGCAGTACTTC. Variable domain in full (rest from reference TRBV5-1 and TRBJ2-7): KAGVTQTPRYLIKTRGQQVTLSCSPISGHRSVSWYQQTPGQGLQFLFEYFSETQRNKGNFPGRFSGRQFSNSRSEMNVSTLELGDSALYLCASSLDRSEQYFGPGTRLTVT.

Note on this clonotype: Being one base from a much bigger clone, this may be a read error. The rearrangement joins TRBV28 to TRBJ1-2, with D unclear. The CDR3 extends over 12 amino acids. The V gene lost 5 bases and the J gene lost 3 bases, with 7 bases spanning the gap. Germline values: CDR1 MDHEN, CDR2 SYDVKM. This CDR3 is CASSDNYYGYTF. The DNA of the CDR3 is TGTGCCAGCAGTGACAACTACTATGGCTACACCTTC.

CDR3 sequence reads: CASIGTSGDTGNYGYTF. In DNA form, the CDR3 reads TGTGCCAGTATTGGGACTAGCGGGGACACCGGTAACTATGGCTACACCTTC. The chain carries TRBV19 and TRBJ1-2; a possible D gene is TRBD1 (6 bases). Germline V lookup: CDR1 LNHDA, CDR2 SQIVND (reference sequence). The CDR3 contains 17 residues. The ends were cut back, 7 bases at V and 1 base at J, with 22 bases in the middle.

CDR3 coding DNA: TGTGCCATCAACGCGGGACCGGACACCGGGGAGCTGTTTTTT. Its translation is CAINAGPDTGELFF. The chain has TRBV10-3 and TRBJ2-2; D is perhaps TRBD2 (6 bases). The CDR3 loop spans 14 amino acids. The ends were cut back, 7 bases at V and 3 bases at J, with 12 bases in the middle. Germline V CDR1 and CDR2: ENHRY, SYGVKD.